The subject of this entry is one T cell receptor (beta chain). Per the original data handling: For nucleated cells, counts were estimated from reference gene primer amplification. Using immunoSEQ multiplex PCR, the repertoire was profiled, and TCRdb retains in-frame clones only, with some absent. From that table come the V and J calls and clone size; the DNA was used to work out D and trimming. The sample holds just over 45,000 clones; about 87% are singletons and the top ten take approximately 4.3%. This CDR3 has 15 amino acids. Germline CDR1 is LNHDA and CDR2 is SQIVND (reference sequence). Trimming took 6 bases from V and 1 from J; bases not matched to a gene: 6. The data are from a study of blood T cell repertoires in COVID-19.

Sequencing was done on a sample of peripheral blood. The source is a human donor in a cohort sampled during active COVID-19. The gene calls are TRBV19 and TRBJ1-1; 9 bases are a match to TRBD1. CDR3 bases: TGTGCCAGTAGATTCGACAGGGGGGCGAACACTGAAGCTTTCTTT. It specifies CASRFDRGANTEAFF.